Listed below are T cell receptor beta chains from one sample, sequenced in a study of blood T cell repertoires in COVID-19. Sequencing was performed with immunoSEQ multiplex PCR; in TCRdb, only in-frame clones are kept and a portion is missing. In the table there are 360,000 or so clones, more than 75% of which are singletons. Material: PBMCs or T cells enriched from blood (not recorded which). These TCRs come from a young woman who had recovered from COVID-19. Both conserved end residues are part of each CDR3. The order of the fields is J gene, D gene, clone size, V gene, CDR3 DNA, CDR3 protein. D genes are given only for firm matches. Some rows have no size entry. The others give once, few or many, or a class for an expanded clone.

TRBJ1-1	NA	NA	TRBV5-5	TGTGCCAGCCTCCAGACAGAGGTCACTGAAGCTTTCTTT	CASLQTEVTEAFF
TRBJ2-1	TRBD2	NA	TRBV19	TGTGCCAGTAGTCCCCAGCGGGGCTCCTACAATGAGCAGTTCTTC	CASSPQRGSYNEQFF
TRBJ2-5	TRBD2	NA	TRBV28	TGTGCCAGCTCTAGCGGGAGTGAAGAGACCCAGTACTTC	CASSSGSEETQYF
TRBJ2-1	TRBD2	NA	TRBV7-9	TGTGCCAGCAGCTTAGACGGGGGGACCTACAATGAGCAGTTCTTC	CASSLDGGTYNEQFF
TRBJ2-2	TRBD2	once	TRBV14	TGTGCCAGCAGCCGATTAGCGGGACCCACCGGGGAGCTGTTTTTT	CASSRLAGPTGELFF
TRBJ2-7	TRBD2	once	TRBV6-5	TGTGCCAGCAGTTACTTCTCTAGCGGGAGGGGGGAGCAGTACTTC	CASSYFSSGRGEQYF
TRBJ2-7	NA	NA	TRBV4-1	TGCGCCAGCAGCCAAGGCGGGTCGAGCTCCTACGAGCAGTACTTC	CASSQGGSSSYEQYF
TRBJ2-3	TRBD2	NA	TRBV6-1	TGTGCCAGCAGTGGGCTAGCGGGGGGATATGGCACAGATACGCAGTATTTT	CASSGLAGGYGTDTQYF
TRBJ2-7	NA	NA	TRBV12-3/TRBV12-4	TGTGCTACAAAGATGGGCCTATCCTCCGAGCAGTACTTC	CATKMGLSSEQYF
TRBJ1-4	NA	once	TRBV11-1	TGTGCCAGCAGCACAGGACGGGGGAATGAAAAACTGTTTTTT	CASSTGRGNEKLFF
TRBJ2-1	TRBD2	NA	TRBV7-2	TGTGCCAGCAGCTTAGCGGGGAGACTAGCGGGACCCCCCGGGTATGAGCAGTTCTTC	CASSLAGRLAGPPGYEQFF
TRBJ1-1	TRBD1	NA	TRBV29-1	TGCAGCGCTAGAATGGACAGGGAAGTTAACACTGAAGCTTTCTTT	CSARMDREVNTEAFF
TRBJ1-4	TRBD1	NA	TRBV5-4	TGTGCCAGCAAGCAGACAGGGACTAATGAAAAACTGTTTTTT	CASKQTGTNEKLFF
TRBJ2-5	NA	NA	TRBV19	TGTGCCAGTGCCCTCGGGGGGCGAGAGACCCAGTACTTC	CASALGGRETQYF
TRBJ2-2	TRBD2	NA	TRBV10-2	TGCGCCAGCAGTGTGGCTAGCGGGCCCACCGGGGAGCTGTTTTTT	CASSVASGPTGELFF
TRBJ1-5	NA	NA	TRBV7-8	TGTGCCAGCAGCACAGATAGCAATCAGCCCCAGCATTTT	CASSTDSNQPQHF
TRBJ2-3	NA	NA	TRBV10-3	TGTGCCATCAGCATGACAGGCACTAGCACAGATACGCAGTATTTT	CAISMTGTSTDTQYF
TRBJ2-3	TRBD2	NA	TRBV4-1	TGCGCCAGCAGCCATCCCCCGACTAGCGGTTACTTCACAGATACGCAGTATTTT	CASSHPPTSGYFTDTQYF
TRBJ1-4	NA	NA	TRBV4-1	TGCGCCAGCAGCCAAAAGTATGATCGAGGAGCAGATAATGAAAAACTGTTTTTT	CASSQKYDRGADNEKLFF
TRBJ1-5	NA	NA	TRBV7-9	TGTGCCAGCAGCCCGGACACTAGCAATCAGCCCCAGCATTTT	CASSPDTSNQPQHF
TRBJ2-6	NA	NA	TRBV18	TGTGCCAGCTCACCCTTGGTAGACTCTGGGGCCAACGTCCTGACTTTC	CASSPLVDSGANVLTF
TRBJ1-2	NA	NA	TRBV28	TGTGCCAGCAGTACGACAGGTTCATTAGCTAACTATGGCTACACCTTC	CASSTTGSLANYGYTF
TRBJ2-7	NA	NA	TRBV2	TGTGCCAGCAGTGACGAACGGCGGGAGCAGTACTTC	CASSDERREQYF
TRBJ2-3	TRBD2	NA	TRBV28	TGTGCCAGCAGTTTGGGGCTAGCGGACAACACAGATACGCAGTATTTT	CASSLGLADNTDTQYF
TRBJ1-5	TRBD1	NA	TRBV7-2	TGTGCCAGCAGGCTAGGTCCGGGACAGCCAAATCAGCCCCAGCATTTT	CASRLGPGQPNQPQHF
TRBJ1-5	NA	NA	TRBV4-1	TGCGCCAGCAGCCCCCAGGGGAAAGGTCAGCCCCAGCATTTT	CASSPQGKGQPQHF
TRBJ2-6	TRBD1	NA	TRBV11-2	TGTGCCAGTTCGGCAGGACAGGGACGATCTGGGGCCAACGTCCTGACTTTC	CASSAGQGRSGANVLTF
TRBJ2-1	TRBD2	NA	TRBV7-3	TGTGCCAGCAGCCCAACTAGCGGGGGTTACAATGAGCAGTTCTTC	CASSPTSGGYNEQFF
TRBJ2-1	NA	NA	TRBV19	TGTGCCAGTAGAGTAAACCGGGGCCAGGGGAACAATGAGCAGTTCTTC	CASRVNRGQGNNEQFF